The 27 T cell receptor beta chains given below trace back to one sample, sequenced in a study of T cell responses to AZD1222 COVID-19 vaccine. Method: immunoSEQ multiplex PCR; TCRdb's copy keeps in-frame clones and lacks some. This sample has under 200,000 clones, with approximately 95% found just once. The source was peripheral blood, collected on day 0 of AZD1222 vaccination. Receptors originate from an adult in good health.

This clone was detected once. V usage is TRBV12-3 or TRBV12-4 and J usage is TRBJ1-2; 9 positions agree with TRBD1. The CDR3 spans 13 residues. J gave up 3 bases and V 10 bases, and 6 bases lay outside the gene matches. In DNA form, the CDR3 reads TGTGCCACCTCGGGACAGGGCGACTATGGCTACACCTTC. Its translation: CATSGQGDYGYTF.

The sample holds one count of this clone. The chain carries TRBV18 and TRBJ2-4; TRBD1 aligns across 7 bases. The CDR3 consists of 16 residues. Germline trimming cut 4 bases from V and 0 bases from J; bases unmatched to any gene: 6. CDR1 is KGHSH and CDR2 is LQKENI in the germline V gene. The CDR3 reads CASSLQGSLAKNIQYF. The CDR3 nucleotides are TGTGCCAGCTCACTACAGGGGAGCCTAGCCAAAAACATTCAGTACTTC. Drawing the rest from reference TRBV18 and TRBJ2-4, the complete variable domain is NAGVMQNPRHLVRRRGQEARLRCSPMKGHSHVYWYRQLPEEGLKFMVYLQKENIIDESGMPKERFSAEFPKEGPSILRIQQVVRGDSAAYFCASSLQGSLAKNIQYFGAGTRLSVL.

This clone was detected only once. V usage is TRBV5-4 and J usage is TRBJ1-2, with 8 bases matching TRBD1. Trimming at V came to 4 bases and at J to 4 bases, leaving 15 bases not matched to a gene. CDR1 is SGHNT and CDR2 is YYREEE in the germline V gene (reference sequence). The CDR3 is 17 residues long. The CDR3 DNA reads TGTGCCAGCAGCCTTGCCCTTCTTGGACAGGGCATCTATGGCTACACCTTC. Protein sequence: CASSLALLGQGIYGYTF.

The chain recombines TRBV10-2 with TRBJ2-2; TRBD1 matches 7 bases. Looked up from germline, CDR1 is WSHSY and CDR2 is SAAADI. V shed 11 bases, J shed 4 bases, and the junction held 10 bases outside the gene matches. This CDR3 contains 14 residues. This CDR3 reads CASRQGEITGELFF. CDR3 DNA sequence: TGCGCCTCCCGCCAGGGGGAAATCACCGGGGAGCTGTTTTTT.

This chain links TRBV6-6 with TRBJ1-4; D unclear. CDR3 length: 13 amino acids. Per germline, CDR1 MNHNY and CDR2 SVGAGI (reference sequence). Trimming shortened V by 5 bases and J by 5 bases, and 9 bases separated the two germline ends. The CDR3 region is CASSRQENEKLFF. CDR3 DNA sequence: TGTGCCAGCAGTCGCCAGGAAAATGAAAAACTGTTTTTT.

Relative to its sample, this clone is medium-sized. The chain couples TRBV10-2 to TRBJ1-2; TRBD1 agrees at 7 bases. This CDR3 has 12 residues. The junction had 4 bases not matched to a gene; V was cut back by 4 bases and J by 8 bases. Germline V gene sequence: CDR1 WSHSY, CDR2 SAAADI. CDR3 residues: CASSVGGFGYTF. The CDR3 DNA is TGCGCCAGCAGTGTAGGGGGCTTCGGCTACACCTTC.

The V gene is TRBV6-1, the J gene TRBJ1-5; no firm D call. CDR1 MNHNS and CDR2 SASEGT come from the germline V gene. The CDR3 sequence is 15 residues long. Trimming removed 1 base at V and 9 bases at J, with 16 bases between. The DNA of the CDR3 is TGTGCCAGCAGTGAAGAACGCCCGGACGGACGGCCCCAGCATTTT. This codes for CASSEERPDGRPQHF.

The J gene is TRBJ2-5, the V gene TRBV9; 8 bases line up with TRBD2. CDR3 length: 14 amino acids. The V and J ends lost 1 base and 1 base, in that order; junction bases with no gene match: 0. CDR1 and CDR2 from the germline V gene are SGDLS and YYNGEE. CDR3: CASSVLAGQETQYF. In nucleotides, the CDR3 is TGTGCCAGCAGCGTACTAGCGGGCCAAGAGACCCAGTACTTC.

The chain has TRBV18 and TRBJ1-1, with D perhaps TRBD1 (6 bases). Germline CDR1 KGHSH, CDR2 LQKENI. The V gene lost 2 bases and the J gene lost 4 bases, with 11 bases spanning the gap. The CDR3 covers 14 residues. In nucleotides, the CDR3 is TGTGCCAGCTCACCAGAGGGGGGAGTCACTGAAGCTTTCTTT. Translating gives CASSPEGGVTEAFF.

V and J are TRBV29-1 and TRBJ2-7; 7 positions match TRBD1. This CDR3 comprises 13 residues. Germline V CDR1 and CDR2: SQVTM, ANQGSEA. Losses at the gene ends were 4 bases for V and 1 base for J; bases not matched to a gene: 4. CDR3 in amino acids: CSVVTGSSYEQYF. The CDR3 region has the DNA TGCAGCGTTGTGACAGGGAGTTCCTACGAGCAGTACTTC.

CDR3 nucleotides: TGTGCCTGGCGCAGGGGGGAATCACCCCTCCACTTT. The encoded protein is CAWRRGESPLHF. This chain links TRBV30 with TRBJ1-6, with 7 nucleotides matching TRBD1. V was pared by 5 bases and J by 10 bases, with 5 bases of the junction left unmatched. This CDR3 has 12 amino acids. Germline values: CDR1 GTSNPN, CDR2 SVGIG (reference sequence).

The gene calls are TRBV19 and TRBJ2-2; D is unresolved. The length of the CDR3 is 12 residues. CDR1 LNHDA and CDR2 SQIVND come from the germline V gene (reference sequence). Trimming took 1 base from V and 4 from J, leaving 1 base between them. The CDR3 nucleotides read TGTGCCAGTAGTATAGGCACCGGGGAGCTGTTTTTT. Its protein product is CASSIGTGELFF.

The gene calls are TRBV16 and TRBJ2-1; TRBD2 agrees at 8 bases. Germline assignment: CDR1 KGHSY and CDR2 FQNENV. The length of the CDR3 is 19 residues. The trim removed 1 base at V and 5 bases at J, leaving 16 bases unmatched. DNA of the CDR3: TGTGCCAGCAGCCAATGGGTCGGGAGGGCCTCTCGGGGAGACAATGAGCAGTTCTTC. Translating it yields CASSQWVGRASRGDNEQFF.

V is TRBV5-1 and J is TRBJ2-1; possibly TRBD2 for D (6 bases). This CDR3 comprises 14 residues. Trimming cost V 0 bases and J 5 bases, with 9 bases left between them. CDR1 and CDR2 from the germline V gene are SGHRS and YFSETQ. CDR3 DNA: TGCGCCAGCAGCTTGGCGGGAGAAAACAATGAGCAGTTCTTC. It is translated as CASSLAGENNEQFF.

The V call is TRBV29-1, the J call TRBJ1-1, with D unresolved. Deletions cut 4 bases from V and 1 base from J, with 13 bases between. CDR3 length equals 14 residues. CDR1 and CDR2 from the germline V gene are SQVTM and ANQGSEA. CDR3 protein: CSVAPILGNTEAFF. The CDR3 DNA sequence: TGCAGCGTTGCACCCATCCTGGGGAACACTGAAGCTTTCTTT. The full variable domain, completed using reference TRBV29-1 and TRBJ1-1, is SAVISQKPSRDICQRGTSLTIQCQVDSQVTMMFWYRQQPGQSLTLIATANQGSEATYESGFVIDKFPISRPNLTFSTLTVSNMSPEDSSIYLCSVAPILGNTEAFFGQGTRLTVV.

This chain connects TRBV21-1 to TRBJ1-3; the table's TRBD1 call for D was not verified on the DNA. TRBV21-1 is flagged as a pseudogene. The CDR3 is 15 residues long. CDR3 in amino acids: CASSPGQGSGNTIYF. The CDR3 DNA reads TGTGCCAGCAGTCCGGGACAGGGCTCTGGAAACACCATATATTTT.

The chain uses TRBV6-6 and TRBJ2-7; 10 bases are shared with TRBD2. The V segment lost 0 bases and the J segment 2 bases; nucleotides outside the gene matches: 4. This CDR3 region has 16 residues. Per the germline V gene, CDR1 is MNHNY and CDR2 is SVGAGI (reference sequence). The CDR3, as DNA: TGTGCCAGCAGTTACTCGAACCTAGCGGGAGCCTACGAGCAGTACTTC. Protein product: CASSYSNLAGAYEQYF.

The J gene is TRBJ2-6, the V gene TRBV5-8, with a weak D call TRBD1 (5 bases). Germline CDR1 reads SGHTS; CDR2 reads YDEGEE. V lost 0 bases, J lost 0 bases, and 7 bases lay in between. The CDR3 extends over 16 amino acids. Here the CDR3 reads CASSLGQYSGANVLTF. The CDR3 DNA follows: TGTGCCAGCAGCTTGGGACAGTACTCTGGGGCCAACGTCCTGACTTTC. Looking up the rest from reference TRBV5-8 and TRBJ2-6 gives the full variable domain: EAGVTQSPTHLIKTRGQQATLRCSPISGHTSVYWYQQALGLGLQFLLWYDEGEERNRGNFPPRFSGRQFPNYSSELNVNALELEDSALYLCASSLGQYSGANVLTFGAGSRLTVL.

The chain carries TRBV10-2 and TRBJ1-2, with 7 nucleotides matching TRBD1. Germline V gives CDR1 WSHSY, CDR2 SAAADI. CDR3 length: 16 amino acids. The V and J ends lost 8 bases and 5 bases, in that order; junction bases with no gene match: 17. For the CDR3, the DNA is TGCGCCAGCGCCGACAGGGTGTATAGCCTCGGTTATGGCTACACCTTC. Its protein is CASADRVYSLGYGYTF.

This CDR3 is CASSPRGAGQPQHF. CDR3 DNA: TGTGCCAGTAGCCCGAGGGGCGCGGGTCAGCCCCAGCATTTT. The chain combines TRBV19 with TRBJ1-5, with D possibly TRBD1 on 5 matching bases. This CDR3 is 14 amino acids long. V lost 6 bases and J lost 6, with 15 bases in between. Germline V gene lookup returns CDR1 LNHDA and CDR2 SQIVND (reference sequence).

This clone was found once. The rearrangement joins TRBV19 to TRBJ1-2, with TRBD1 matching 7 bases. The germline gives CDR1 LNHDA, CDR2 SQIVND (reference sequence). This CDR3 contains 14 residues. The V segment lost 7 bases and the J segment 8 bases; nucleotides outside the gene matches: 13. In nucleotides, the CDR3 is TGTGCCAGTACCCTCAAGACAGGGAGGGTAGGCTACACCTTC. This gives the protein CASTLKTGRVGYTF.

The rearrangement joins TRBV11-3 to TRBJ2-1, with a weak D call TRBD1 (5 bases). The ends were cut back, 5 bases at V and 9 bases at J, with 11 bases in the middle. CDR1 SGHNT and CDR2 YENEEA come from the germline V gene. This CDR3 is 12 amino acids long. The CDR3: CASSPRVGEQFF. The DNA for the CDR3 is TGTGCCAGCAGCCCCAGGGTGGGTGAGCAGTTCTTC.

The rearrangement joins TRBV9 to TRBJ2-7; TRBD2 might be the D (5 bases). V lost 2 bases and J 3 bases, leaving 9 bases between the germline ends. CDR3 length equals 13 residues. In germline, CDR1 is SGDLS, CDR2 YYNGEE. The CDR3, as DNA: TGTGCCAGCAGCGTTAACGGGAACTACGAGCAGTACTTC. The encoded protein is CASSVNGNYEQYF.

The chain recombines TRBV4-1 with TRBJ1-2, with TRBD1 as a possible D gene (6 bases). Germline V lookup: CDR1 MGHRA, CDR2 YSYEKL. V was shortened by 1 base and J by 1 base, with 10 bases between the two germline ends. There are 15 residues in the CDR3. The CDR3 DNA is TGCGCCAGCAGCCAAGCAAGGGGGGATAACTATGGCTACACCTTC. This codes for CASSQARGDNYGYTF.

V gene TRBV27 combines with J gene TRBJ1-2; a possible D gene is TRBD1 (5 bases). The germline V gene has CDR1 MNHEY and CDR2 SMNVEV (reference sequence). Trimming left V 6 bases short and J 8 bases short, with 22 bases between. The CDR3 has 15 amino acids. The CDR3 loop is CASRPSASEQEGYTF. The CDR3 DNA sequence: TGTGCCAGCAGACCGTCGGCTTCCGAACAGGAGGGCTACACCTTC.

The chain combines TRBV2 with TRBJ1-2; tentatively, D is TRBD1 (5 bases). CDR3 size: 17 residues. Germline lookup yields CDR1 SNHLY and CDR2 FYNNEI. V was pared by 1 base and J by 2 bases, with 17 bases between. The CDR3 DNA follows: TGTGCCAGCAGTGAAGTCGCCGCAGGGCAGGTGAACTATGGCTACACCTTC. Its protein product is CASSEVAAGQVNYGYTF. Complete variable domain (other parts from reference TRBV2 and TRBJ1-2): EPEVTQTPSHQVTQMGQEVILRCVPISNHLYFYWYRQILGQKVEFLVSFYNNEISEKSEIFDDQFSVERPDGSNFTLKIRSTKLEDSAMYFCASSEVAAGQVNYGYTFGSGTRLTVV.

The genes are TRBV4-1 and TRBJ1-1, with D uncertain. The germline V and J ends were trimmed by 1 base and 5 bases, with 17 bases remaining between them. This CDR3 comprises 16 residues. Germline values: CDR1 MGHRA, CDR2 YSYEKL. In DNA form, the CDR3 reads TGCGCCAGCAGCCAAGGTCGTACCGTACAGCGAACTGAAGCTTTCTTT. Its translation is CASSQGRTVQRTEAFF.